The sequence of this T cell receptor (beta chain) was determined in a study of cytomegalovirus exposure and HLA in healthy donors. Study summary: Unique TCR beta sequences numbering fewer than 130 million came from 150 million to 200 million T cells in an earlier analysis. Broader study findings: The majority of CMV-associated TCR beta chains were reported as apparently HLA-restricted in a later analysis.

Concerning this clone: Its antigen is not identified.

The CDR3 has 17 residues. J was trimmed by 5 bases and V by 5 bases; bases with no gene match: 15. From germline, CDR1 is MNHEY and CDR2 SMNVEV (reference sequence). The study ran its PCR with 60 Vbeta and 13 Jbeta primers. Method: immunoSEQ multiplex PCR; TCRdb's copy keeps in-frame clones and lacks some. This sample has about 280,000 clones, with roughly 90% found just once. The V and J genes are TRBV27 and TRBJ2-5; 9 bases agree with TRBD2. The sequence was collected from a woman younger than 30 in good health and CMV-seronegative. What was sequenced was PBMCs. This chain's CDR3 is CASSLRWAGGPGETQYF. CDR3 sequence (DNA): TGTGCCAGCAGTCTCCGATGGGCGGGGGGGCCGGGGGAGACCCAGTACTTC.